Shown below are 20 T cell receptor beta chains from a single sample sequenced in a study of CD8 T cells in Susac syndrome. RNA amounts of about 0.5 to 1 ug underwent reverse transcription with random hexamers. In TCRdb, the immunoSEQ multiplex PCR reads were re-called with MiXCR into one record per CDR3 protein. Among approximately 100,000 distinct CDR3 sequences listed, about 90% were seen once. Sample: CD4+ T cells from PBMCs. The receptors come from a human donor in good health.

This chain connects TRBV27 to TRBJ2-7; 9 bases align to TRBD2. The CDR3 has 15 residues. Germline V CDR1 and CDR2: MNHEY, SMNVEV (reference sequence). J was trimmed by 4 bases and V by 6 bases; bases with no gene match: 10. CDR3 bases: TGTGCCAGCAGGATAAATAGCGGGAGCGTATACGAGCAGTACTTC. As protein: CASRINSGSVYEQYF.

This chain links TRBV20-1 with TRBJ2-5; 14 bases are shared with TRBD2. With 3 bases clipped from V and 5 bases from J, the junction kept 14 bases outside the gene matches. The CDR3 has 18 residues. Germline CDR1 reads DFQATT; CDR2 reads SNEGSKA (reference sequence). The CDR3 loop is CSASLIAMTSGREETQYF. Here the CDR3 DNA reads TGCAGTGCTAGCCTGATCGCGATGACTAGCGGGAGGGAGGAGACCCAGTACTTC.

This rearrangement joins TRBV6-2 or TRBV6-3 to TRBJ1-2, with a possible D match to TRBD1 (6 bases). V gave up 2 bases and J gave up 3 bases, with 7 bases separating them. This CDR3 spans 13 amino acids. CDR1 MNHEY and CDR2 SVGEGT come from the germline V gene. DNA of the CDR3: TGTGCCAGCAGTTACGGACAGCACTATGGCTACACCTTC. Translation: CASSYGQHYGYTF.

The chain couples TRBV11-2 to TRBJ1-1; D possibly corresponds to TRBD1 (6 bases). Trimming stripped 5 bases from V and 3 bases from J, with 19 bases between. The CDR3 runs to 16 residues. CDR1 SGHAT and CDR2 FQNNGV come from the germline V gene. The CDR3 here is CASSAGVGGADTEAFF. The CDR3 nucleotides read TGTGCCAGCAGCGCAGGGGTGGGGGGCGCAGACACTGAAGCTTTCTTT. Full variable domain (outside the CDR3, taken from reference TRBV11-2 and TRBJ1-1): EAGVAQSPRYKIIEKRQSVAFWCNPISGHATLYWYQQILGQGPKLLIQFQNNGVVDDSQLPKDRFSAERLKGVDSTLKIQPAKLEDSAVYLCASSAGVGGADTEAFFGQGTRLTVV.

This clonotype was counted only a few times. The chain uses TRBV30 and TRBJ1-1; 7 bases align to TRBD1. There are 15 residues in the CDR3. V dropped 2 bases and J dropped 6; count of bases not matched to a gene: 12. CDR1 GTSNPN and CDR2 SVGIG come from the germline V gene (reference sequence). CDR3 in DNA: TGTGCCTGGAGTCCTACCGGGACAGTTCGCGCTGAAGCTTTCTTT. This translates into CAWSPTGTVRAEAFF.

This sequence joins TRBV5-4 and TRBJ1-1; no definite D call. Per germline, CDR1 SGHNT and CDR2 YYREEE (reference sequence). Trimming took off 3 bases at V and 5 bases at J, with 17 bases between the two ends. This CDR3 region has 15 residues. CDR3 DNA: TGTGCCAGCAGCTCCACCTTTCCCGTTGTGACTGAAGCTTTCTTT. This translates into CASSSTFPVVTEAFF.

This chain links TRBV4-2 with TRBJ2-1, with a possible D match to TRBD2 (6 bases). The CDR3 covers 15 residues. V lost 6 bases, J lost 4 bases, and 16 bases lay in between. Germline V lookup: CDR1 LGHNA, CDR2 YNFKEQ. CDR3 nucleotides: TGTGCCAGCAGTCCAAGGATCGGGAGTTACAATGAGCAGTTCTTC. It encodes CASSPRIGSYNEQFF.

The chain has TRBV5-1 and TRBJ1-6; D ambiguous. The CDR3 runs 17 residues. The germline CDR1 and CDR2 sequences are SGHRS and YFSETQ. V was cut by 0 bases and J by 0 bases, with 10 bases left in between. The CDR3 coding sequence is TGCGCCAGCAGCTTGGCGGTCGGGAGCTCCTATAATTCACCCCTCCACTTT. The encoded protein is CASSLAVGSSYNSPLHF.

The chain carries TRBV5-1 and TRBJ1-5, with D possibly matching TRBD1 (6 bases). V was trimmed by 2 bases and J by 2 bases, leaving 14 bases between them. Germline CDR1 is SGHRS and CDR2 is YFSETQ. CDR3 length: 16 amino acids. CDR3 bases: TGCGCCAGCAGCTTAGGGGGGCCGGGCGGCAATCAGCCCCAGCATTTT. It specifies CASSLGGPGGNQPQHF.

The rearrangement uses TRBV7-2 and TRBJ2-7; D gene uncertain. V gave up 1 base and J gave up 4 bases, with 11 bases separating them. CDR3 length: 14 amino acids. The V gene's germline CDR1 is SGHTA and CDR2 FQGNSA. The CDR3: CASSLGLNLYEQYF. CDR3 in DNA: TGTGCCAGCAGCTTAGGGTTAAATCTTTACGAGCAGTACTTC. Complete variable domain (other parts from reference TRBV7-2 and TRBJ2-7): GAGVSQSPSNKVTEKGKDVELRCDPISGHTALYWYRQSLGQGLEFLIYFQGNSAPDKSGLPSDRFSAERTGGSVSTLTIQRTQQEDSAVYLCASSLGLNLYEQYFGPGTRLTVT.

The gene calls are TRBV5-1 and TRBJ2-4, with a weak D call TRBD2 (6 bases). Germline V lookup: CDR1 SGHRS, CDR2 YFSETQ. V lost 0 bases, J lost 5 bases, and 21 bases lay in between. This CDR3 spans 18 amino acids. The CDR3 DNA sequence: TGCGCCAGCAGCTTGGGGGCCCTGACTAGATACGCCGAAAACATTCAGTACTTC. It specifies CASSLGALTRYAENIQYF. The full variable domain, its missing parts supplied by reference TRBV5-1 and TRBJ2-4, is KAGVTQTPRYLIKTRGQQVTLSCSPISGHRSVSWYQQTPGQGLQFLFEYFSETQRNKGNFPGRFSGRQFSNSRSEMNVSTLELGDSALYLCASSLGALTRYAENIQYFGAGTRLSVL.

The chain links TRBV4-3 to TRBJ2-7, with D tentatively TRBD1 or TRBD2 (5 bases each). V lost 4 bases and J lost 5, with 18 bases in between. The CDR3 is made up of 15 amino acids. Germline V gene data show CDR1 as LGHNA and CDR2 as YSLEER. CDR3 residues: CASSPGTGIKDEQYF. The CDR3 DNA reads as TGCGCCAGCAGCCCGGGGACCGGGATTAAGGACGAGCAGTACTTC.

V is TRBV25-1 and J is TRBJ2-3; no firm D call. V shed 2 bases and J shed 4 bases, with 7 bases lying between them. The CDR3 totals 13 residues. Germline CDR1 reads MGHDK; CDR2 reads SYGVNS. CDR3 amino acids: CASSERSADTQYF. The CDR3 nucleotides are TGTGCCAGCAGTGAACGATCAGCAGATACGCAGTATTTT. Together with reference TRBV25-1 and TRBJ2-3, the CDR3 gives the full variable domain: EADIYQTPRYLVIGTGKKITLECSQTMGHDKMYWYQQDPGMELHLIHYSYGVNSTEKGDLSSESTVSRIRTEHFPLTLESARPSHTSQYLCASSERSADTQYFGPGTRLTVL.

The V and J genes are TRBV5-1 and TRBJ2-1; 8 bases agree with TRBD2. The CDR3 spans 15 residues. V lost 0 bases and J lost 9; bases outside the gene matches: 8. The germline CDR1 and CDR2 sequences are SGHRS and YFSETQ. This CDR3 is CASSLALTSGGEQFF. The CDR3 nucleotides are TGCGCCAGCAGCTTGGCTCTTACTAGCGGAGGTGAGCAGTTCTTC. The full variable domain, with the rest looked up from reference TRBV5-1 and TRBJ2-1, is KAGVTQTPRYLIKTRGQQVTLSCSPISGHRSVSWYQQTPGQGLQFLFEYFSETQRNKGNFPGRFSGRQFSNSRSEMNVSTLELGDSALYLCASSLALTSGGEQFFGPGTRLTVL.

The V and J genes are TRBV7-8 and TRBJ2-1; the D is unclear. This CDR3 has 13 amino acids. Trimming left V 2 bases short and J 9 bases short, with 11 bases between. CDR1 and CDR2 from the germline V gene are SGHVS and FQNEAQ. The CDR3 DNA sequence: TGTGCCAGCAGCTTACGAGGACGACCTGAGCAGTTCTTC. It is translated as CASSLRGRPEQFF.

The rearrangement uses TRBV7-9 and TRBJ2-2; perhaps TRBD1 as D (6 bases). The germline gives CDR1 SEHNR, CDR2 FQNEAQ (reference sequence). This CDR3 has 14 residues. The germline V and J ends were trimmed by 2 bases and 7 bases, with 11 bases remaining between them. The CDR3: CASSLRSGDGELFF. As DNA, the CDR3 is TGTGCCAGCAGCTTACGCTCAGGGGACGGGGAGCTGTTTTTT.

This sequence joins TRBV2 and TRBJ2-2; D not resolved. This CDR3 contains 14 residues. Germline CDR1 reads SNHLY; CDR2 reads FYNNEI. V shed 7 bases and J shed 3 bases, with 12 bases lying between them. In DNA, the CDR3 is TGTGCCAGCAAGGAGAGTTCGGACACCGGGGAGCTGTTTTTT. Translating it yields CASKESSDTGELFF.

The V call is TRBV4-3, the J call TRBJ1-2; TRBD1 aligns across 8 bases. This CDR3 spans 15 amino acids. Germline lookup yields CDR1 LGHNA and CDR2 YSLEER. Trimming removed 4 bases from V and 4 bases from J; junction bases left unmatched: 8. For the CDR3, the DNA is TGCGCCAGCAGCCCGGGACAGGCGGAGGGCTATGGCTACACCTTC. This sequence encodes CASSPGQAEGYGYTF.

The rearrangement joins TRBV2 to TRBJ2-5; no definite D call. This CDR3 is built from 13 residues. Germline V lookup: CDR1 SNHLY, CDR2 FYNNEI. With 6 bases removed from V and 2 bases from J, the gap between germline ends came to 10 bases. The CDR3 nucleotides are TGTGCCAGCAGCCCTGACTTACAAGAGACCCAGTACTTC. Protein product: CASSPDLQETQYF.

The CDR3 is CSVGGASGNTEAFF. CDR3 DNA: TGCAGCGTTGGAGGGGCTTCAGGGAACACTGAAGCTTTCTTT. The chain uses TRBV29-1 and TRBJ1-1, with D perhaps matching TRBD1 (5 bases). V gave up 4 bases and J gave up 1 base, with 13 bases separating them. Per germline, CDR1 SQVTM and CDR2 ANQGSEA. CDR3 length equals 14 residues.